This T cell receptor (beta chain) was recorded in a study of cytomegalovirus exposure and HLA in healthy donors. As to this clone: The antigen is not known.

PCR primers comprised 60 Vbeta and 13 Jbeta primers. Here immunoSEQ multiplex PCR was the method, and the copy in TCRdb shows in-frame clones only, minus some. The table has 80,000 to 95,000 clones, around 79% seen once. Notes on the study in general: Some segments of the V type, notably TRBV6-2 and TRBV6-3, were excluded as indistinguishable. CMV serostatus was the sole immune exposure data available.

The CDR3 contains 15 residues. CDR1 is ENHRY, CDR2 SYGVKD, per germline. V lost 0 bases, J lost 2 bases, and 11 bases lay in between. This chain links TRBV10-3 with TRBJ2-7, with TRBD2 as a possible D gene (6 bases). This receptor was identified in a middle-aged woman in good health and CMV-seropositive. Sequencing used PBMCs. CDR3 sequence reads: CAISESGGKPYEQYF. The CDR3 region has the DNA TGTGCCATCAGTGAGTCGGGCGGGAAGCCCTACGAGCAGTACTTC.